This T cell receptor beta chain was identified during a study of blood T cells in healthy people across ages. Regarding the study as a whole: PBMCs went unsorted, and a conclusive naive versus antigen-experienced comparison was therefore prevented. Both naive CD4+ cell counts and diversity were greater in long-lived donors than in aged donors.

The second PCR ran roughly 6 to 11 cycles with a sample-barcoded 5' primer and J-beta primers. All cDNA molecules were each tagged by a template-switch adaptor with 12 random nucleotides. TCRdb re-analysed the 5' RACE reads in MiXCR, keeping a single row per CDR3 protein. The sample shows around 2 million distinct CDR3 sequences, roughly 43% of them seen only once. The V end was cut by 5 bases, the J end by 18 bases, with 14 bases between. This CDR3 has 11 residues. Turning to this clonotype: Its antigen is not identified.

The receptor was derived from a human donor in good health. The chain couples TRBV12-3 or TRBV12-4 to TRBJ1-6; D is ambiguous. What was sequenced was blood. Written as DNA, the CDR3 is TGTGCCAGCAGTAGTAGGAGAGCCCCCCACTTT. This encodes CASSSRRAPHF.